A selection of T cell receptor beta chains follows, all from one sample in a study of blood T cell repertoires in COVID-19. The data were produced by immunoSEQ multiplex PCR, yet TCRdb's version contains in-frame clones alone and is incomplete. Of roughly 84,000 clones in the sample, around four fifths were seen once. Sequencing input: peripheral blood. The receptors shown here come from a man between 60 and 75 years old with COVID-19, enrolled during active disease. Both conserved end residues are part of each CDR3. Fields, in order: V gene, CDR3 protein.

TRBV20-1,CSASWRGGSSGELFF
TRBV4-1,CASSPDKYQETQYF
TRBV7-9,CASRASGTSTDTQYF
TRBV6-5,CASSYKGYSEAFF
TRBV6-5,CASRPGHGTEAFF
TRBV7-7,CASSAQGAHTGELFF
TRBV30,CAWRLTGGGYEQYF
TRBV6-5,CASSHREISYNEQFF
TRBV19,CASSMWGLDSYNEQFF
TRBV30,CAWSRGNQPQHF
TRBV6-2/TRBV6-3,CASSYFSGYEQYF
TRBV5-1,CASSLEGTGVETQYF
TRBV6-5,CASSRDRGSYEQYF
TRBV9,CASSPGSGDPSYNEQFF
TRBV5-1,CASRSGQGGNGYTF
TRBV7-3,CTSSSLGQGFTEAFF
TRBV14,CASSQSRGNTQTQYF
TRBV29-1,CSVEAPRPRGYEQYF
TRBV5-4,CASSLSGAGTGELFF
TRBV7-3,CASSWTGTNYGYTF
TRBV7-6,CASSPTHNGGPGEQYF
TRBV9,CASSSHRGRESSYNEQFF
TRBV30,CAWSGVEAETQYF
TRBV18,CASSQDRGYNSPLHF
TRBV7-2,CASSSTGYEQYF
TRBV3-1/TRBV3-2,CASSQVGTGVEAFF
TRBV9,CASSVDLKGVSYNEQFF
TRBV10-3,CAIQDRDVNEQFF
TRBV6-1,CASSEAAGYTDTQYF
TRBV9,CASRGVLYTEAFF
TRBV6-5,CASSSGSGGPVYEQYF
TRBV19,CASRRDRGTNQPQHF
TRBV18,CASSQGSPGTGELFF
TRBV5-1,CASSLVKETDTQYF
TRBV4-1,CASSPSVTGGYGYTF
TRBV5-1,CASSFVAGGPYEQYF
TRBV14,CASSLKTGYEQYF
TRBV3-1/TRBV3-2,CASSPPGTANTGELFF
TRBV27,CASSLDSYSNQPQHF
TRBV2,CASSGGVRGYTF
TRBV19,CASSQRTSGTGGYQETQYF
TRBV2,CASSATGGRYTEAFF
TRBV28,CASSPTGIGDTIYF
TRBV11-3,CASTLNNEQFF
TRBV27,CASSKSDPGIKRAQHF
TRBV7-3,CASSSGNRGKVGGELFF
TRBV3-1/TRBV3-2,CASTDRGNSPLHF